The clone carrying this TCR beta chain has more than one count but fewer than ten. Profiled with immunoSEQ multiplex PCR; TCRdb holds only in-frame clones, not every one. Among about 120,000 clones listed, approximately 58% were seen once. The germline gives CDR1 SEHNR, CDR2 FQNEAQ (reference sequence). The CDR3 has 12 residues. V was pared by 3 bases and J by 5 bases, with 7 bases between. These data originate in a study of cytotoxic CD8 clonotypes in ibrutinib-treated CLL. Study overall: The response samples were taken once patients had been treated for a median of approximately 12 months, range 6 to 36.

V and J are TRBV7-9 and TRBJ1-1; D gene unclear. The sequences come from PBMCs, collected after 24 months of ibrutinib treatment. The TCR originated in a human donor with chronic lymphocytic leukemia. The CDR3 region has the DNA TGTGCCAGCAGCTTGCTGATAACTGAAGCTTTCTTT. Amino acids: CASSLLITEAFF.